A single sample gave rise to the 19 T cell receptor beta chains below, sequenced in a study of identifying expanded T cells in peripheral blood (dated by TCRdb to between 2018 and 2020). The library was prepared using the immunoSEQ multiplex PCR assay. The immuneACCESS repertoire file appears here via TCRdb, limited to in-frame rearrangements. These files lack a portion of the clones; in checked studies, under half of the deficit traces to unresolved V genes, and the cause of the others is not known. This sample holds more than 85,000 clones; approximately 90% were observed only once. About 8.6% of the sample lies in the top ten. The material sequenced was blood. The receptors originated from a person aged 18 to 75 in good health.

The chain joins TRBV11-2 to TRBJ2-6; D call uncertain. The V end lost 1 base, the J end lost 11 bases, and 6 bases lay between the germline ends. The CDR3 has 12 residues. Germline CDR1 is SGHAT and CDR2 is FQNNGV. CDR3 DNA sequence: TGTGCCAGCAGCTTAGTACTGGACGTCCTGACTTTC. Amino acid sequence: CASSLVLDVLTF.

The V call is TRBV29-1, the J call TRBJ1-2; 8 positions match TRBD1. CDR1 and CDR2 (germline): SQVTM, ANQGSEA. The CDR3 has 13 residues. V lost 7 bases to trimming and J lost 3 bases; unmatched junction nucleotides: 7. The CDR3 is CSADRTGHYGYTF. CDR3 DNA: TGCAGCGCCGACCGGACAGGGCACTATGGCTACACCTTC. Full variable domain (rest looked up from reference TRBV29-1 and TRBJ1-2): SAVISQKPSRDICQRGTSLTIQCQVDSQVTMMFWYRQQPGQSLTLIATANQGSEATYESGFVIDKFPISRPNLTFSTLTVSNMSPEDSSIYLCSADRTGHYGYTFGSGTRLTVV.

This clone was observed a single time. V is TRBV7-7 and J is TRBJ2-6; D not resolved. CDR1 and CDR2 from the germline V gene are SSHAT and FNYEAQ (reference sequence). This CDR3 is built from 13 residues. Trimming shortened V by 4 bases and J by 1 base, and 2 bases separated the two germline ends. The CDR3 DNA reads as TGTGCCAGCAGCTCGTCTGGGGCCAACGTCCTGACTTTC. Translation: CASSSSGANVLTF.

The chain joins TRBV6-5 to TRBJ1-2; no reliable D call. The CDR3 covers 13 residues. Per the germline V gene, CDR1 is MNHEY and CDR2 is SVGAGI. Trimming left V 6 bases short and J 2 bases short, with 10 bases between. CDR3 nucleotides: TGTGCCAGCAGGTCCGACGGCAACTATGGCTACACCTTC. Amino acids: CASRSDGNYGYTF.

This chain links TRBV7-9 with TRBJ2-5; TRBD1 aligns across 8 bases. The CDR3 spans 13 residues. The germline V gene encodes CDR1 SEHNR and CDR2 FQNEAQ (reference sequence). V shed 5 bases and J 13 bases; nucleotides not matched to a gene: 12. CDR3 residues: CASSEGPRTGSYF. CDR3 DNA: TGTGCCAGCAGCGAAGGCCCTCGGACAGGGTCGTACTTC. Complete variable domain (other parts from reference TRBV7-9 and TRBJ2-5): DTGVSQNPRHKITKRGQNVTFRCDPISEHNRLYWYRQTLGQGPEFLTYFQNEAQLEKSRLLSDRFSAERPKGSFSTLEIQRTEQGDSAMYLCASSEGPRTGSYFGPGTRLLVL.

The gene calls are TRBV15 and TRBJ1-6, with 8 nucleotides matching TRBD1. The junction had 10 bases not matched to a gene; V was cut back by 2 bases and J by 10 bases. The CDR3 is made up of 16 amino acids. The germline gives CDR1 LNHNV, CDR2 YYDKDF (reference sequence). CDR3 in DNA: TGTGCCACCAGCAGACTGGACAGGGCCGTATACTCACCCCTCCACTTT. Its protein is CATSRLDRAVYSPLHF.

The chain links TRBV4-1 to TRBJ1-4; 7 bases match TRBD1. J was trimmed by 7 bases and V by 1 base; bases with no gene match: 18. This CDR3 spans 19 amino acids. CDR1 is MGHRA, CDR2 YSYEKL, per germline. CDR3: CASSQVGYTGATGGEKLFF. The CDR3 DNA follows: TGCGCCAGCAGCCAAGTAGGATATACAGGGGCAACGGGTGGTGAAAAACTGTTTTTT.

The genes are TRBV5-1 and TRBJ2-1; weak D call: TRBD1 (6 bases). Germline V gene lookup returns CDR1 SGHRS and CDR2 YFSETQ. The CDR3 is made up of 16 amino acids. V was trimmed by 0 bases and J by 4 bases, leaving 14 bases between them. CDR3 DNA: TGCGCCAGCAGCTTGGCCGGGGCAGGGGCGTACAATGAGCAGTTCTTC. Translated, it gives CASSLAGAGAYNEQFF.

Here the CDR3 reads CAISDPRGQETQYF. The CDR3 DNA reads TGTGCCATCAGTGACCCGCGGGGCCAAGAGACCCAGTACTTC. The gene calls are TRBV10-3 and TRBJ2-5; TRBD2 might be the D (6 bases). Trimming stripped 3 bases from V and 1 base from J, with 9 bases between. The CDR3 runs 14 residues. Germline values: CDR1 ENHRY, CDR2 SYGVKD.

The chain joins TRBV10-3 to TRBJ1-1; 9 positions agree with TRBD1. V shed 6 bases, J shed 2 bases, and the junction held 4 bases outside the gene matches. Germline V gene lookup returns CDR1 ENHRY and CDR2 SYGVKD. The CDR3 contains 14 residues. The CDR3 coding sequence is TGTGCCATCAGGACGGGACAGGGCAACACTGAAGCTTTCTTT. This translates into CAIRTGQGNTEAFF.

The chain employs TRBV14 and TRBJ2-7; 7 bases match TRBD1. V lost 4 bases and J lost 3; bases outside the gene matches: 12. Germline V gene lookup returns CDR1 SGHDN and CDR2 FVKESK. The CDR3 is made up of 16 amino acids. CDR3 sequence reads: CASSPPGQRLNYEQYF. The DNA for the CDR3 is TGTGCCAGCAGCCCCCCGGGACAGCGCTTGAACTACGAGCAGTACTTC.

This clone was detected once. The rearrangement links TRBV11-3 to TRBJ2-5; D not resolved. The ends were cut back, 5 bases at V and 3 bases at J, with 10 bases in the middle. The CDR3 covers 13 residues. The V gene's germline CDR1 is SGHNT and CDR2 YENEEA. The CDR3 loop reads CASSPAEKETQYF. CDR3 DNA sequence: TGTGCCAGCAGCCCAGCAGAAAAAGAGACCCAGTACTTC.

The chain recombines TRBV9 with TRBJ2-7; 8 bases are a match to TRBD2. The CDR3 length is 15 residues. Germline V gene data show CDR1 as SGDLS and CDR2 as YYNGEE. The trim removed 4 bases at V and 2 bases at J, leaving 8 bases unmatched. CDR3 nucleotides: TGTGCCAGCAGCCCAAAAAGCGGGAGTACCTACGAGCAGTACTTC. Protein sequence: CASSPKSGSTYEQYF. The full variable domain, its missing parts supplied by reference TRBV9 and TRBJ2-7, is DSGVTQTPKHLITATGQRVTLRCSPRSGDLSVYWYQQSLDQGLQFLIQYYNGEERAKGNILERFSAQQFPDLHSELNLSSLELGDSALYFCASSPKSGSTYEQYFGPGTRLTVT.

This clone was counted a single time. The chain recombines TRBV11-2 with TRBJ2-5; D perhaps matches TRBD2 (5 bases). V lost 3 bases and J 3 bases, leaving 8 bases between the germline ends. The germline gives CDR1 SGHAT, CDR2 FQNNGV. The CDR3 is 13 residues long. Here the CDR3 reads CASSFTGKETQYF. The CDR3 DNA reads TGTGCCAGCAGCTTCACCGGGAAAGAGACCCAGTACTTC.

The DNA of the CDR3 is TGTGCCAGCTGGGACAGGGGGCTGAGGGAGCAGTACTTC. Its protein product is CASWDRGLREQYF. The chain combines TRBV6-5 with TRBJ2-7; 12 bases fit TRBD1. Germline V gives CDR1 MNHEY, CDR2 SVGAGI. There are 13 residues in the CDR3. J was trimmed by 7 bases and V by 8 bases; bases with no gene match: 6.

This chain joins TRBV10-3 and TRBJ1-2; 7 positions match TRBD1. The germline V gene has CDR1 ENHRY and CDR2 SYGVKD. J was trimmed by 5 bases and V by 2 bases; bases with no gene match: 2. The CDR3 runs 13 residues. The CDR3 coding sequence is TGTGCCATCAGTGAGCTACAGGGGTATGGCTACACCTTC. Its translation is CAISELQGYGYTF.

The V call is TRBV20-1, the J call TRBJ2-7; D gene unclear. The CDR3 totals 11 residues. Germline CDR1 DFQATT, CDR2 SNEGSKA (reference sequence). The ends were cut back, 0 bases at V and 1 base at J, with 1 base in the middle. This chain's CDR3 is CSARESYEQYF. CDR3 bases: TGCAGTGCTAGAGAGTCCTACGAGCAGTACTTC.

The chain has TRBV21-1 and TRBJ1-6; the table assigns TRBD1, which was not confirmed against the DNA. TRBV21-1 is marked as a pseudogene. The CDR3 sequence is 13 residues long. The CDR3 protein is CASSVYRVSALHF. The CDR3 region has the DNA TGTGCCAGCAGCGTATACAGGGTCTCGGCCCTCCACTTT.

The chain couples TRBV11-2 to TRBJ2-4, with a weak D call TRBD2 (5 bases). CDR1 is SGHAT, CDR2 FQNNGV, per germline. The V end was cut by 4 bases, the J end by 3 bases, with 7 bases between. The CDR3 covers 13 residues. DNA of the CDR3: TGTGCCAGCAGCTCACGGGACAAAAACATTCAGTACTTC. It codes for CASSSRDKNIQYF.